This is a list of T cell receptor beta chains from one sample in a study of OX40 agonist ivuxolimab in advanced cancers. Clones were read by immunoSEQ multiplex PCR, and TCRdb kept only the in-frame ones, dropping some. The table includes about 14,000 clones, about 86% detected once. The input for sequencing was CD4+ or CD8+ T cells sorted from blood, taken in a trial of the OX40 agonist ivuxolimab. The receptors stem from an adult with an advanced solid tumor such as melanoma, head and neck, liver or kidney cancer. CDR3s include the opening cysteine and the closing phenylalanine or tryptophan. A D gene is named only where the DNA matches it firmly. Not all rows give a size; the values are once, few, many and, for expanded clones, a class.

v_call	clone_size	d_call	j_call	cdr3_aa	cdr3_nt
TRBV30	.	.	TRBJ1-2	CAWTGVSNYGYTF	TGTGCCTGGACGGGGGTATCTAACTATGGCTACACCTTC
TRBV7-9	once	TRBD1	TRBJ1-1	CASRLDRGRTEAFF	TGTGCCAGCAGGTTAGACAGGGGAAGAACTGAAGCTTTCTTT
TRBV27	.	TRBD1	TRBJ2-7	CASSSYTGTGGSYEQYF	TGTGCCAGCAGTTCCTATACCGGGACAGGGGGATCCTACGAGCAGTACTTC
TRBV5-1	.	TRBD2	TRBJ2-3	CASTLGGVSTDTQYF	TGCGCCAGCACCCTGGGGGGGGTTAGCACAGATACGCAGTATTTT
TRBV7-9	.	.	TRBJ2-5	CASSLRGSQETQYF	TGTGCCAGCAGCCTAAGAGGAAGCCAAGAGACCCAGTACTTC
TRBV7-9	.	.	TRBJ1-3	CASSPPGQASGNTIYF	TGTGCCAGCAGCCCCCCGGGACAAGCCTCTGGAAACACCATATATTTT
TRBV5-8	.	.	TRBJ1-5	CASSPPQYQPQHF	TGTGCCAGCAGCCCACCTCAGTATCAGCCCCAGCATTTT
TRBV4-2	.	.	TRBJ1-6	CASSQEPQEPGSPLHF	TGTGCCAGCAGCCAAGAGCCTCAGGAGCCGGGTTCACCCCTCCACTTT
TRBV18	.	TRBD1	TRBJ1-2	CASSPSDRPNYGYTF	TGTGCCAGCTCACCCTCGGACAGGCCTAACTATGGCTACACCTTC
TRBV6-1	.	.	TRBJ2-6	CASSAPPGANVLTF	TGTGCCAGCTCCGCTCCCCCTGGGGCCAACGTCCTGACTTTC
TRBV5-6	.	.	TRBJ2-7	CASSLGTVPYEQYF	TGTGCCAGCAGCTTGGGGACAGTCCCCTACGAGCAGTACTTC
TRBV2	.	.	TRBJ1-3	CASSDHRGSGNTIYF	TGTGCCAGCAGTGATCACCGAGGCTCTGGAAACACCATATATTTT
TRBV21-1	.	.	TRBJ2-7	CASSKEETLSSYEQYF	TGTGCCAGCAGCAAAGAAGAAACCCTAAGCTCCTACGAGCAGTACTTC
TRBV6-5	.	.	TRBJ1-1	CASSQGETNTEAFF	TGTGCCAGCAGCCAAGGAGAGACGAACACTGAAGCTTTCTTT
TRBV5-1	once	.	TRBJ1-1	CASSLAMGIRNTEAFF	TGCGCCAGCAGCTTGGCCATGGGTATAAGGAACACTGAAGCTTTCTTT
TRBV19	.	TRBD1	TRBJ1-6	CASSVTGARNSPLHF	TGTGCCAGTAGTGTGACAGGGGCCAGGAATTCACCCCTCCACTTT
TRBV7-6	.	TRBD1	TRBJ2-5	CASSKMTGEGETQYF	TGTGCCAGCAGCAAAATGACAGGGGAAGGGGAGACCCAGTACTTC
TRBV6-1	once	.	TRBJ1-1	CASSDQKGVNTEAFF	TGTGCCAGCAGTGATCAAAAGGGTGTGAACACTGAAGCTTTCTTT
TRBV11-2	once	TRBD1	TRBJ1-4	CASSLGGQGEKLFF	TGTGCCAGCAGCTTAGGTGGACAGGGGGAAAAACTGTTTTTT
TRBV19	.	TRBD2	TRBJ2-1	CARPGLAGEYNEQFF	TGTGCCAGGCCGGGACTAGCGGGGGAGTACAATGAGCAGTTCTTC
TRBV7-9	once	.	TRBJ1-5	CASSFGGAGDSNQPQHF	TGTGCCAGCAGCTTCGGCGGGGCAGGGGACAGCAATCAGCCCCAGCATTTT
TRBV10-3	.	.	TRBJ2-2	CAISEVGGPPNTGELFF	TGTGCCATCAGTGAGGTGGGGGGGCCCCCGAACACCGGGGAGCTGTTTTTT
TRBV7-6	.	TRBD1	TRBJ2-6	CASSRTPRDRAFGANVLTF	TGTGCCAGCAGCAGAACGCCCCGGGACAGGGCATTTGGGGCCAACGTCCTGACTTTC
TRBV25-1	.	TRBD1	TRBJ2-7	CASRQGDHEQYF	TGTGCCAGCAGACAGGGGGACCACGAGCAGTACTTC
TRBV9	once	.	TRBJ2-7	CASSVSTGSYEQYF	TGTGCCAGCAGCGTATCTACGGGATCCTACGAGCAGTACTTC
TRBV19	.	.	TRBJ2-1	CASSIGAGLITNEQFF	TGTGCCAGTAGTATTGGGGCGGGTTTAATCACGAATGAGCAGTTCTTC
TRBV5-1	.	TRBD1	TRBJ2-2	CASSHADRGGTGELFF	TGCGCCAGCAGCCACGCCGACAGGGGAGGAACCGGGGAGCTGTTTTTT
TRBV9	.	TRBD1	TRBJ1-1	CASSALQGAIDTEAFF	TGTGCCAGCAGCGCCTTACAGGGGGCGATCGACACTGAAGCTTTCTTT
TRBV5-6	.	.	TRBJ2-2	CASSYLKPGGELFF	TGTGCCAGCAGCTATCTGAAGCCCGGCGGGGAGCTGTTTTTT
TRBV2	.	.	TRBJ2-5	CASSGGAGQETQYF	TGTGCCAGCTCTGGGGGGGCGGGACAAGAGACCCAGTACTTC
TRBV5-1	.	.	TRBJ2-7	CASRPASGAPIYEQYF	TGCGCCAGCAGGCCGGCCTCAGGGGCCCCCATCTACGAGCAGTACTTC
TRBV28	.	TRBD1	TRBJ1-4	CASSPQGAGEKLFF	TGTGCCAGCAGCCCACAGGGGGCAGGAGAAAAACTGTTTTTT
TRBV7-9	.	.	TRBJ1-2	CASSLGRPPGAGYTF	TGTGCCAGCAGCTTAGGCCGCCCTCCGGGAGCGGGCTACACCTTC